This T cell receptor (beta chain) was identified during a study of metastatic and nonmetastatic thyroid tumors. Study-level information: Across peripheral blood and tumor or nodule tissue samples taken from malignant and benign thyroid patients, the repertoires were compared with one another. Findings and caveats of the study: For both blood and tumor, malignant thyroid tumors reportedly showed significantly higher TCR beta diversity than benign nodules did.

The V gene lost 2 bases and the J gene lost 10 bases, with 28 bases spanning the gap. Looked up from germline, CDR1 is SGHRS and CDR2 is YFSETQ. This CDR3 region has 18 residues. Not a single patient had been given any form of treatment at any point before undergoing thyroid surgery. This clone is labeled medium-sized. Its antigen is currently unknown. Authors' methods: CDR3 differences across clinicopathological groups were used to build a distant-metastasis classifier for papillary thyroid cancer. TCRdb reassembled clones from the PCR reads with MiXCR. V and J calls and clone size were set by TCRdb, not the authors. Of around 5,400 clones listed, 33% are singletons.

The chain couples TRBV5-1 to TRBJ2-1; D possibly corresponds to TRBD1 (9 bases). The specimen sequenced was adjacent normal tissue. This receptor was obtained from a female donor with papillary thyroid cancer or a benign thyroid nodule (not recorded which). Some clones in this sample may be carry-over from other donors' samples. The CDR3 loop is CASSLGGTGSYLAGEQFF. The CDR3 DNA is TGCGCCAGCAGCTTAGGCGGGACAGGGTCCTACTTAGCGGGAGAGCAGTTCTTC.